The 16 T cell receptor beta chains presented below share a single source sample, sequenced in a study of cytomegalovirus exposure and HLA in healthy donors (TCRdb year 2017). Library generation was performed with the immunoSEQ multiplex PCR assay. A mixture of 60 forward primers for TCR Vbeta segments and 13 reverse primers for TCR Jbeta segments was used in the multiplex PCR. TCRdb limited this immuneACCESS table to in-frame rearrangements with V and J called. A share of clones is missing; checked studies link under half to unresolved V genes, and the rest is unexplained. Here the sample has 150,000 to 200,000 clones; around 80% occur a single time. Jointly, the top ten make up under 2% of the sample. Sequenced: PBMCs. Source of these receptors: a young man in good health and CMV-seronegative.

The chain links TRBV4-1 to TRBJ2-2; TRBD2 aligns across 10 bases. Germline V gene data show CDR1 as MGHRA and CDR2 as YSYEKL. With 4 bases clipped from V and 0 bases from J, the junction kept 5 bases outside the gene matches. The CDR3 is 17 residues long. The CDR3 is CASSRRTSGANTGELFF. CDR3 bases: TGCGCCAGCAGCCGAAGGACTAGCGGAGCGAACACCGGGGAGCTGTTTTTT.

Comments on this clone: At one of its ends the junction is not consistent with the germline gene, which may arise from a read error. V usage is TRBV7-9 and J usage is TRBJ2-7; D possibly corresponds to TRBD1 (7 bases). Looked up from germline, CDR1 is SEHNR and CDR2 is FQNEAQ (reference sequence). The length of the CDR3 is 12 residues. The CDR3 region has the DNA TGTTCCAGCAGCACAGGGGAGGCCGAGCAGTACTTC. Encoded protein: CSSSTGEAEQYF.

The CDR3 coding sequence is TGTGCCAGCAGTCCCCTACTAGCGGAAGTTCAGACCCAGTACTTC. It yields the protein CASSPLLAEVQTQYF. The V gene is TRBV27, the J gene TRBJ2-5; TRBD2 matches 8 bases. The CDR3 totals 15 residues. V lost 5 bases to trimming and J lost 6 bases; unmatched junction nucleotides: 11. Germline V gene sequence: CDR1 MNHEY, CDR2 SMNVEV (reference sequence).

V usage is TRBV28 and J usage is TRBJ1-6; 7 positions match TRBD1. The CDR3 loop spans 16 amino acids. Unmatched junction bases numbered 6, after V lost 7 bases and J lost 0 bases. Looked up from germline, CDR1 is MDHEN and CDR2 is SYDVKM. CDR3 sequence (DNA): TGTGCCAGCAAGACAGGGTCCAGCTCCTATAATTCACCCCTCCACTTT. This translates into CASKTGSSSYNSPLHF.

This sequence joins TRBV6-4 and TRBJ2-5, with 7 nucleotides matching TRBD2. The germline CDR1 and CDR2 sequences are MRHNA and SNTAGT. This CDR3 contains 13 residues. V lost 6 bases to trimming and J lost 3 bases; unmatched junction nucleotides: 4. The CDR3 reads CASRREAKETQYF. The CDR3 bases are TGTGCCAGCAGACGGGAGGCCAAAGAGACCCAGTACTTC.

This clone turned up a few times. The chain is built from TRBV27 and TRBJ2-3; D remains unclear. The germline V and J ends were trimmed by 7 bases and 2 bases, with 16 bases remaining between them. Germline values: CDR1 MNHEY, CDR2 SMNVEV (reference sequence). CDR3 size: 15 residues. The CDR3 protein is CASNTGRFSTDTQYF. For the CDR3, the DNA is TGTGCCAGCAATACTGGCAGGTTCTCCACAGATACGCAGTATTTT.

V is TRBV27 and J is TRBJ2-5; D is perhaps TRBD2 (5 bases). Trimming left V 5 bases short and J 5 bases short, with 24 bases between. The CDR3 is 17 amino acids. Looked up from germline, CDR1 is MNHEY and CDR2 is SMNVEV (reference sequence). CDR3 amino acids: CASSQLWRRPLWETQYF. The CDR3, as DNA: TGTGCCAGCAGTCAGCTATGGAGGAGGCCCTTATGGGAGACCCAGTACTTC.

In this sample, this clone turned up once. The chain carries TRBV4-2 and TRBJ2-1; 8 bases are shared with TRBD2. Germline CDR1 is LGHNA and CDR2 is YNFKEQ. Unmatched junction bases numbered 12, after V lost 4 bases and J lost 7 bases. This CDR3 is 16 amino acids long. CDR3 sequence reads: CASSLRTGRAENEQFF. CDR3 coding DNA: TGTGCCAGCAGCCTTAGGACCGGGAGGGCGGAGAATGAGCAGTTCTTC.

The CDR3 sequence is CATSGGLEPGELFF. The CDR3 region has the DNA TGTGCCACCAGTGGAGGGCTAGAACCCGGGGAGCTGTTTTTT. This rearrangement joins TRBV15 to TRBJ2-2; D might be TRBD2 (6 bases). The V and J ends lost 6 bases and 6 bases respectively, with 14 bases between them. Per the germline V gene, CDR1 is LNHNV and CDR2 is YYDKDF (reference sequence). This CDR3 has 14 residues.

This chain links TRBV2 with TRBJ2-7; tentative D call: TRBD2 (5 bases). The CDR3 is 15 residues long. From germline, CDR1 is SNHLY and CDR2 FYNNEI. V was cut by 11 bases and J by 4 bases, with 24 bases left in between. CDR3 bases: TGTGCCGGAGCGAGACTCGATCCGGGAAAATACGAGCAGTACTTC. Its translation is CAGARLDPGKYEQYF.

Regarding this clone: One junction end does not reproduce the germline sequence, and a read error may be involved. This chain links TRBV2 with TRBJ2-1, with D perhaps matching TRBD1 (5 bases). Germline values: CDR1 SNHLY, CDR2 FYNNEI. This CDR3 has 13 residues. The CDR3 DNA sequence: TGTGCCAGCAGGGAAGACAGAAACAATGAGCAGTTCTTC. Translated: CASREDRNNEQFF.

Turning to this clone: Other nucleotide sequences from this sample produce the same CDR3. The J gene is TRBJ2-1, the V gene TRBV5-1; 7 nucleotides line up with TRBD1. CDR1 and CDR2 from the germline V gene are SGHRS and YFSETQ. CDR3 size: 15 residues. V was pared by 0 bases and J by 2 bases, with 2 bases of the junction left unmatched. CDR3 loop: CASSLGQGAYNEQFF. In DNA, the CDR3 is TGCGCCAGCAGCTTGGGTCAGGGGGCCTACAATGAGCAGTTCTTC.

The V call is TRBV29-1, the J call TRBJ1-2; 10 bases map to TRBD1. The CDR3 is 16 amino acids. CDR1 and CDR2 from the germline V gene are SQVTM and ANQGSEA. Trimming at V came to 7 bases and at J to 3 bases, leaving 14 bases not matched to a gene. The CDR3 DNA sequence: TGCAGCGGCCTAGGACAGGGGGTGGATTACTACTATGGCTACACCTTC. It codes for CSGLGQGVDYYYGYTF. Looking up the rest from reference TRBV29-1 and TRBJ1-2 gives the full variable domain: SAVISQKPSRDICQRGTSLTIQCQVDSQVTMMFWYRQQPGQSLTLIATANQGSEATYESGFVIDKFPISRPNLTFSTLTVSNMSPEDSSIYLCSGLGQGVDYYYGYTFGSGTRLTVV.

The sample holds a few counts of this clone. The V call is TRBV7-9, the J call TRBJ2-7, with D tentatively TRBD1 (5 bases). Looked up from germline, CDR1 is SEHNR and CDR2 is FQNEAQ (reference sequence). V dropped 1 base and J dropped 5 bases, with 18 bases sitting between them. The CDR3 extends over 16 amino acids. The CDR3 region is CASSLGGTQGNHEQYF. The CDR3 bases are TGTGCCAGCAGCTTAGGGGGAACGCAGGGAAACCACGAGCAGTACTTC.

V is TRBV5-1 and J is TRBJ2-1; D is perhaps TRBD1 (6 bases). Per germline, CDR1 SGHRS and CDR2 YFSETQ. V lost 0 bases, J lost 4 bases, and 11 bases lay in between. There are 15 residues in the CDR3. The CDR3 loop reads CASSLDSQGYNEQFF. CDR3 coding DNA: TGCGCCAGCAGCTTGGACTCCCAGGGGTACAATGAGCAGTTCTTC.

The chain links TRBV2 to TRBJ1-2; weak D call: TRBD1 (5 bases). The germline V and J ends were trimmed by 3 bases and 4 bases, with 18 bases remaining between them. The germline CDR1 and CDR2 sequences are SNHLY and FYNNEI. The CDR3 covers 16 residues. CDR3 residues: CASSDRNGGAVYGYTF. The CDR3 nucleotides read TGTGCCAGCAGTGATCGAAATGGCGGGGCGGTCTATGGCTACACCTTC.